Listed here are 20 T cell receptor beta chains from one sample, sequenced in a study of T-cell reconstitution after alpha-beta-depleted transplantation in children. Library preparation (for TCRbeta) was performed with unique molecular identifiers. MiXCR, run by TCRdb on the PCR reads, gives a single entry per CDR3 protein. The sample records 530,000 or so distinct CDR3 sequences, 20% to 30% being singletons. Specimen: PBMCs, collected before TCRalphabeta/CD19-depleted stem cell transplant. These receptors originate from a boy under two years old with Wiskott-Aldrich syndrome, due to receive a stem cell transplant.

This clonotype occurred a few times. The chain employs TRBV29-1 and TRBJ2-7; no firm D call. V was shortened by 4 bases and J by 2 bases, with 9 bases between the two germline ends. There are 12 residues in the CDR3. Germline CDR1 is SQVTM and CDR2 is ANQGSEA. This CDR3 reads CSVVVEAYEQYF. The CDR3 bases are TGCAGCGTTGTTGTAGAGGCCTACGAGCAGTACTTC.

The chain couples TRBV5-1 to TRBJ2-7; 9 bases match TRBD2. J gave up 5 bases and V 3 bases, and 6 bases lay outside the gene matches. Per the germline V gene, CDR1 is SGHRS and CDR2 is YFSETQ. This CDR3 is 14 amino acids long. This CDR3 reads CASSSSGRLDEQYF. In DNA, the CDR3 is TGCGCCAGCAGCTCAAGCGGGAGGCTGGACGAGCAGTACTTC.

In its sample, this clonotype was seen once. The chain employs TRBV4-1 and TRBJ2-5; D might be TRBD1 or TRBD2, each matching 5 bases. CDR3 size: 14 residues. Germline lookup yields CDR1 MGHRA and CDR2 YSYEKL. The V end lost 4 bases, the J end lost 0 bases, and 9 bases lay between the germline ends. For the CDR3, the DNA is TGCGCCAGCAGCCGGGGGACGGACCAAGAGACCCAGTACTTC. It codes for CASSRGTDQETQYF.

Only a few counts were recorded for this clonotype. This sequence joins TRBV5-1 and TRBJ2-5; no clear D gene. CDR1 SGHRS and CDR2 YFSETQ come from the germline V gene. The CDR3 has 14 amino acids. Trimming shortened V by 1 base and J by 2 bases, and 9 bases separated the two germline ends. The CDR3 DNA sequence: TGCGCCAGCAGCTTGATCTGGGGTCAAGAGACCCAGTACTTC. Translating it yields CASSLIWGQETQYF.

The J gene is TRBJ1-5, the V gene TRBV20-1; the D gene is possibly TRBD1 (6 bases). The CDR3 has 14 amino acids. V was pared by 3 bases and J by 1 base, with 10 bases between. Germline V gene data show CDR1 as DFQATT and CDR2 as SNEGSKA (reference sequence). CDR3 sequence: CSARGGQSNQPQHF. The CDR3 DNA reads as TGCAGTGCTAGGGGAGGACAGAGCAATCAGCCCCAGCATTTT.

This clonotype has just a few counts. CDR3 residues: CASSLKAGGAYNEQFF. The CDR3 bases are TGTGCCAGCAGCTTAAAGGCTGGCGGCGCCTACAATGAGCAGTTCTTC. This sequence joins TRBV7-8 and TRBJ2-1; D is undetermined. There are 16 residues in the CDR3. The V end was cut by 2 bases, the J end by 2 bases, with 13 bases between. CDR1 SGHVS and CDR2 FQNEAQ come from the germline V gene.

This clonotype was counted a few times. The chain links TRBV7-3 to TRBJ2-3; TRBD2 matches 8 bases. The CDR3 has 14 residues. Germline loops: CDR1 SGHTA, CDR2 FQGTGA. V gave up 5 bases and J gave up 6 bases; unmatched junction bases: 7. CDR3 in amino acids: CASSLEIAGDTQYF. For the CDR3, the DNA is TGTGCCAGCAGCCTGGAGATAGCGGGGGATACGCAGTATTTT.

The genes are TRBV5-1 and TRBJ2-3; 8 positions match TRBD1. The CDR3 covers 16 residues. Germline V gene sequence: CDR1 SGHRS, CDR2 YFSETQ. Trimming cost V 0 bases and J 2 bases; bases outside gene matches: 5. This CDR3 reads CASSLDGQGLTDTQYF. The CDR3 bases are TGCGCCAGCAGCTTGGACGGACAGGGTCTCACAGATACGCAGTATTTT.

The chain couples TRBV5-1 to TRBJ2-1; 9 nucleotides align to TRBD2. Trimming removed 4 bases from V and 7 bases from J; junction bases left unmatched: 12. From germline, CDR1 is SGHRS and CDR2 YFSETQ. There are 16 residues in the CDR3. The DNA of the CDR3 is TGCGCCAGCAGCCTGTTGGCTAGCGGGACTCCGAATGAGCAGTTCTTC. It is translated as CASSLLASGTPNEQFF.

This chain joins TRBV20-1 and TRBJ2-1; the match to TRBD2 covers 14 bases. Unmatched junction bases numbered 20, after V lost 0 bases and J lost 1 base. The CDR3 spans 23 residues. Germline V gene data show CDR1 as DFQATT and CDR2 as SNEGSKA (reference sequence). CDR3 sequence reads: CSARDFGAGGLAGVRWSYNEQFF. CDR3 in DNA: TGCAGTGCTAGAGATTTCGGTGCAGGGGGACTAGCGGGAGTAAGATGGTCCTACAATGAGCAGTTCTTC.

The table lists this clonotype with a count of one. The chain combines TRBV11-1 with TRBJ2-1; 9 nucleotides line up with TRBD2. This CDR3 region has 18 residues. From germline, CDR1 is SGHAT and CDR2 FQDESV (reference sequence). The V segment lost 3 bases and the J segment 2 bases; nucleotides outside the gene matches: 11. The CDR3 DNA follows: TGTGCCAGCAGCTTTCTCGATTTTACTAGCGGGCCCTACAATGAGCAGTTCTTC. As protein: CASSFLDFTSGPYNEQFF.

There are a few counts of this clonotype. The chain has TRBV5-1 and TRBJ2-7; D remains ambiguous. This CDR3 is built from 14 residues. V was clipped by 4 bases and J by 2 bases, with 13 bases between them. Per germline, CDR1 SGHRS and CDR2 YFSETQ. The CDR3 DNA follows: TGCGCCAGCAGCCCGCTTTCCGGCACCTACGAGCAGTACTTC. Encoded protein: CASSPLSGTYEQYF.

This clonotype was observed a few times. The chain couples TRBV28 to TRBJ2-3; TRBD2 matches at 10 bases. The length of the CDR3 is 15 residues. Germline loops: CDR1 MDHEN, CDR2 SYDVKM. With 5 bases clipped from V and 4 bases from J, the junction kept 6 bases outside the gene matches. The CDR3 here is CASSPQLAGADTQYF. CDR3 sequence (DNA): TGTGCCAGCAGTCCACAGCTAGCGGGGGCAGATACGCAGTATTTT.

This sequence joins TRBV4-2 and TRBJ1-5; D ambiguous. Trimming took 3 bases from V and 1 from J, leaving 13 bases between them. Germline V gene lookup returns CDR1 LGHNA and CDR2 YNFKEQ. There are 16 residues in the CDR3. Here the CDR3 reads CASSHVLAGSNQPQHF. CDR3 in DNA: TGTGCCAGCAGCCACGTCCTTGCGGGCAGCAATCAGCCCCAGCATTTT.

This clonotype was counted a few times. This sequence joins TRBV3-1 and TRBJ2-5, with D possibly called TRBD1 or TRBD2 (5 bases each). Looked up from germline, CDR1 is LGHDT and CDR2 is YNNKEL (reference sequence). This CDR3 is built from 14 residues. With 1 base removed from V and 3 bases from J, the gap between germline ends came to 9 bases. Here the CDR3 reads CASSQGDPKETQYF. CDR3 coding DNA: TGTGCCAGCAGCCAAGGGGACCCTAAAGAGACCCAGTACTTC.

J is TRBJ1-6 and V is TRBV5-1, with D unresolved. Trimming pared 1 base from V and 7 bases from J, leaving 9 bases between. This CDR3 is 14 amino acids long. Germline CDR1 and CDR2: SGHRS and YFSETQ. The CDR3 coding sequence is TGCGCCAGCAGCTTGACCAAAGGAAATTCACCCCTCCACTTT. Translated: CASSLTKGNSPLHF.

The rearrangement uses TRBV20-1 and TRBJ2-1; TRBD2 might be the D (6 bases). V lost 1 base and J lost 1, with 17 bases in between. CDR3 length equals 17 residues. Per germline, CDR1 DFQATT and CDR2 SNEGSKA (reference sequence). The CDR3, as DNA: TGCAGTGCTAGAGGAGGGGTTGTGAGCGGGTCCTACAATGAGCAGTTCTTC. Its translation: CSARGGVVSGSYNEQFF.

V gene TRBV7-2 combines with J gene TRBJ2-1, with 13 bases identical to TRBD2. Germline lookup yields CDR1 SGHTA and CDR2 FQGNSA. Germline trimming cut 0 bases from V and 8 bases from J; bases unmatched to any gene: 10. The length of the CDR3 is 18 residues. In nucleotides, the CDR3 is TGTGCCAGCAGCTTAGCCGGGGTGGGACTAGCGGGATTGGATGAGCAGTTCTTC. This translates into CASSLAGVGLAGLDEQFF.

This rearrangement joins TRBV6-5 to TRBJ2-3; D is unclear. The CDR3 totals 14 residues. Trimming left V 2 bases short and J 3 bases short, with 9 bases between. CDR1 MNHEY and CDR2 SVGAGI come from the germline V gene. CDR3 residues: CASSYGPGTDTQYF. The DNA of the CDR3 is TGTGCCAGCAGTTACGGGCCTGGGACAGATACGCAGTATTTT.

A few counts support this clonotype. CDR3 DNA: TGTGCCAGCCAATCAGGACGGCCATACAATGAGCAGTTCTTC. This codes for CASQSGRPYNEQFF. This chain connects TRBV12-3 or TRBV12-4 to TRBJ2-1; D uncertain. V was cut by 8 bases and J by 4 bases, with 15 bases left in between. The CDR3 extends over 14 amino acids.